Listed below are T cell receptor beta chains from one sample, sequenced in a study of glioma-infiltrating T cells after dendritic cell vaccination. The data were produced by immunoSEQ multiplex PCR, yet TCRdb's version contains in-frame clones alone and is incomplete. The repertoire consists of more than 45,000 clones, with about 80% occurring once and the leading ten covering 15% to 19%. The material sequenced was blood, taken after dendritic cell vaccination. These receptors all stem from a human donor with glioblastoma. The conserved cysteine and the conserved F or W are not part of the CDR3 here. Clone size is not always given. Where it is, it says once, few, many or a class for expanded clones.

size	V	CDR3
NA	TRBV7-2	ASSVGRETQY
NA	TRBV5-1	ASSSRGDTEAF
NA	TRBV4-1	ASRKAGGSDYGYT
once	TRBV7-2	ASSLARGRDTQY
NA	TRBV30	AWSPSGTYEQY
NA	TRBV4-1	ASSHENSRSYEQY
NA	TRBV27	ASSLGQGTDTQY
NA	TRBV30	AVLRQGSYNEQF
NA	TRBV4-2	ASSQDGQALSSGANVLT
NA	TRBV5-5	ASSPDRGLYEQY
few	TRBV10-3	AISPGQLRTGELF
NA	TRBV9	ASSVAPRDRGRGTEAF
NA	TRBV7-8	ASSVTQGLAYGYT
NA	TRBV2	ASSESPNQETQY
medium-sized	TRBV19	ASSMGTGITDTQY
NA	TRBV30	AWSFSGGQETQY
NA	TRBV5-1	ASSQQSAGGVETQY
NA	TRBV2	ASQAGLGTGRTEAF
NA	TRBV10-3	AISVQGANTEAF
NA	TRBV6-5	ASSQRSRGGYT
NA	TRBV19	ASSSATSGRYGYT
NA	TRBV25-1	ANPGPAYGYT
once	TRBV6-5	ATREAGGNTIY
NA	TRBV4-2	ASSQDGTGNTEAF
few	TRBV9	ASSVAGQGAHGYT
NA	TRBV5-4	ASSLGGGTSFNEQF
NA	TRBV30	AWSVGGQGLIYEQY
NA	TRBV5-4	ASSLDGGGLF
NA	TRBV7-2	ASSPGLINEQF
NA	TRBV19	ASLNRNPAGNQPQH
NA	TRBV5-6	ASSLAGETSDEQY
NA	TRBV18	ASSPLRLGDYPLH
NA	TRBV6-4	ASRGHCRETQY
NA	TRBV5-1	ASSHEGAETQY
NA	TRBV5-6	ASSLGQGSYEQY
NA	TRBV27	ASSTAPPEAF
NA	TRBV4-3	ASSQTSGGGTDTQY
NA	TRBV5-4	ASSPSGQMSSYEQY
once	TRBV5-1	ASSLEGGTLYGYT
NA	TRBV5-1	ASSLSSGGGETQY
NA	TRBV6-6	ASTYQTGRRQPQH
few	TRBV9	ASSVGPGGSNQPQH
NA	TRBV11-3	ASSLAGTPTYGYT
once	TRBV15	ATSSRIQAHNSPLH
NA	TRBV7-8	ASSLQQGGYT
NA	TRBV19	ASSIQNRRSTNYGYT
NA	TRBV7-2	ASTETGGGRDTQY
NA	TRBV7-9	ASSFGTSGNEQF
NA	TRBV7-3	ASSFPGEGQPQH
few	TRBV7-9	ASSLPSGPTTEAF
NA	TRBV15	ATSRGLNRGYTDTQY